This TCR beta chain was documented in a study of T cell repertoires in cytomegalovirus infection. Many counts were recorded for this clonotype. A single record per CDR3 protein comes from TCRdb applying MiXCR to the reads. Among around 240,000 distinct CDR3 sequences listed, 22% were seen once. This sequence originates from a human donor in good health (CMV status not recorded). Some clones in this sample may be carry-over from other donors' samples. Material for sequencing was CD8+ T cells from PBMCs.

CDR3 protein: CASRHDKPRNGELFF. For the CDR3, the DNA is TGTGCCAGCAGACACGACAAACCCCGGAACGGGGAGCTGTTTTTT. The genes are TRBV28 and TRBJ2-2, with unresolved D. CDR3 length equals 15 residues. Germline V gives CDR1 MDHEN, CDR2 SYDVKM. The V and J ends lost 6 bases and 7 bases respectively, with 18 bases between them.